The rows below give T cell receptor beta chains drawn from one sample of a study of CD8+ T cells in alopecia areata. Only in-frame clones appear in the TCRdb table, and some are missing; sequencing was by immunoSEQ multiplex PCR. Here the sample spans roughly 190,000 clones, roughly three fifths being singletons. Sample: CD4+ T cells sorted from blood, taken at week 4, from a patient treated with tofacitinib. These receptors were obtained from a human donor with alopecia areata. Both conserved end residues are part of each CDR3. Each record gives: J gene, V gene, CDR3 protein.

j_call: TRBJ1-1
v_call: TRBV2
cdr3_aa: CASDGGNTEAFF

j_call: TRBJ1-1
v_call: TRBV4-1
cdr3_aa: CASSRPGTGAEAFF

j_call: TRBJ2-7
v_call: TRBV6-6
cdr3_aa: CASSYPDYEQYF

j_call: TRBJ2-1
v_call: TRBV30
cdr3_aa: CACHPPRGSSDEQFF

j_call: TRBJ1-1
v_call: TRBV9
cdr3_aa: CASRGRLNTEAFF

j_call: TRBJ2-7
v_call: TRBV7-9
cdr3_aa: CASSLGGTGVLSYEQYF

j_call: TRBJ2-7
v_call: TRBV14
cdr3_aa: CASSQVSDYEQYF

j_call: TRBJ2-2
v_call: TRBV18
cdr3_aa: CASSPKGLTGELFF

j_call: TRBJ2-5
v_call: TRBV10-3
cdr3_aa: CAIRTGPAKGETQYF

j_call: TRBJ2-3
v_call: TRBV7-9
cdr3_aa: CASSPSWSGTNTDTQYF

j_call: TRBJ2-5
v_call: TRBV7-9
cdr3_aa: CASSLVGGYRETQYF

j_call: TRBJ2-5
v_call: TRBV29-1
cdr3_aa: CSVGRETQYF

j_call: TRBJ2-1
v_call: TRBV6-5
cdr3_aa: CASSYSGRGGNNEQFF

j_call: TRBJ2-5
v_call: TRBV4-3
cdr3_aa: CASSQVPLATQYF

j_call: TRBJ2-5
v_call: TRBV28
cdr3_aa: CASSIPTETQYF

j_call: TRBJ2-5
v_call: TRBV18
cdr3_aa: CASSRRTGTSGQETQYF

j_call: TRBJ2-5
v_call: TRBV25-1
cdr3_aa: CSTRAETQYF

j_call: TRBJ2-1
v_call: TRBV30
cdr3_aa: CAWSVGAGMGSYNEQFF

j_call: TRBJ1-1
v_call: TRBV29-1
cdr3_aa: CSVDPGTGKEGFF

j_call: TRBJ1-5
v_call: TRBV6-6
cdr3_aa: CASSSQGSPTQHF

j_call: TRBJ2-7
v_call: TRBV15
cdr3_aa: CATSREIGTVYYEQYF

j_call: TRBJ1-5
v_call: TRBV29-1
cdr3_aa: CSVEPQRRDKINQPQHF